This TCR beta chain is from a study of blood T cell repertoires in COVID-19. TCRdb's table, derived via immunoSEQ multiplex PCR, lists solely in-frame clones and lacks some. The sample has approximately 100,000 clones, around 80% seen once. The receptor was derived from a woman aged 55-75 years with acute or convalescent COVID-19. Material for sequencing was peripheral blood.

CDR3 bases: TGTGCCAGTAGTAGGCTAGCGGGTGACCCAACTGAGCAGTTCTTC. This gives the protein CASSRLAGDPTEQFF. The V gene is TRBV19, the J gene TRBJ2-1, with 8 bases lining up with TRBD2. CDR3 size: 15 residues. Trimming at V came to 4 bases and at J to 9 bases, leaving 11 bases not matched to a gene. Germline V CDR1 and CDR2: LNHDA, SQIVND (reference sequence).